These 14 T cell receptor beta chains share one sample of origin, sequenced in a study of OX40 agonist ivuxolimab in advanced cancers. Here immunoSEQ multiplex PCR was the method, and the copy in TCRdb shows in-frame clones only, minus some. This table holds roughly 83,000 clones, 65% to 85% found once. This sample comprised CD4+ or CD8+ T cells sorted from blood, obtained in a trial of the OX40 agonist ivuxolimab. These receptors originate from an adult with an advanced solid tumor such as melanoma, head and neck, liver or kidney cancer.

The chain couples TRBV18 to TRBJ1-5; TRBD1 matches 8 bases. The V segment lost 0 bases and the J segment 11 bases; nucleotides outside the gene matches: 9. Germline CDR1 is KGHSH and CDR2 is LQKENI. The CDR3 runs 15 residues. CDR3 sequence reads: CASSPPGGQARTQHF. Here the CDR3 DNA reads TGTGCCAGCTCACCACCTGGGGGACAGGCTAGGACCCAGCATTTT.

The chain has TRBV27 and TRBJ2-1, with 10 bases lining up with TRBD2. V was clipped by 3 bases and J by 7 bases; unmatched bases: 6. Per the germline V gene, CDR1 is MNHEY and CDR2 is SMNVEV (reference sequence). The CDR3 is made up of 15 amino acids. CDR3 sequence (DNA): TGTGCCAGCAGTTTCTGGGCTAGCGGGAGTAATGAGCAGTTCTTC. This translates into CASSFWASGSNEQFF.

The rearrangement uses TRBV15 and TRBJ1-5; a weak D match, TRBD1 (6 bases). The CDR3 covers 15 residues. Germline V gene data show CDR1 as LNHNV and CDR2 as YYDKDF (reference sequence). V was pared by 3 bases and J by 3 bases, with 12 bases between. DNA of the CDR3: TGTGCCACCAGCAGGTCTACAGGGCTCAATCAGCCCCAGCATTTT. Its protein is CATSRSTGLNQPQHF.

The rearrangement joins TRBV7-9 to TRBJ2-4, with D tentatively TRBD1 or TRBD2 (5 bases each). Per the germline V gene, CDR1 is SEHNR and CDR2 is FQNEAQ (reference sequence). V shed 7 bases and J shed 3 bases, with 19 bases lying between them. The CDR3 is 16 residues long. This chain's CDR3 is CASTSPGAVGKNIQYF. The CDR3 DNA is TGTGCCAGCACCTCCCCCGGGGCGGTGGGCAAAAACATTCAGTACTTC.

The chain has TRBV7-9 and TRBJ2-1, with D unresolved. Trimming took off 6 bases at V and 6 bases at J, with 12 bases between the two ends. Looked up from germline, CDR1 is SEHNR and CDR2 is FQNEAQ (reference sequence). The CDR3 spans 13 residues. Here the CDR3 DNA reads TGTGCCAGCAGGCCAAAATCCGTCAATGAGCAGTTCTTC. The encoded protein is CASRPKSVNEQFF.

The CDR3 sequence is CASSPDGGPDIQYF. The CDR3, as DNA: TGTGCCAGCTCACCGGACGGGGGCCCTGACATTCAGTACTTC. V gene TRBV18 combines with J gene TRBJ2-4; perhaps D is TRBD1 or TRBD2 (6 bases each). Trimming took off 3 bases at V and 8 bases at J, with 14 bases between the two ends. This CDR3 has 14 amino acids. CDR1 is KGHSH and CDR2 is LQKENI in the germline V gene.

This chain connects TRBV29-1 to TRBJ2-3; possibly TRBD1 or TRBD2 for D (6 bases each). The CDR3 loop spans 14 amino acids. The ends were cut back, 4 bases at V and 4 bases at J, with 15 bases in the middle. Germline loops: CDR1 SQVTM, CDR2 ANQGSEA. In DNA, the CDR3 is TGCAGCGTTGCTTCCGATCGGGGGCCAGATACGCAGTATTTT. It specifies CSVASDRGPDTQYF.

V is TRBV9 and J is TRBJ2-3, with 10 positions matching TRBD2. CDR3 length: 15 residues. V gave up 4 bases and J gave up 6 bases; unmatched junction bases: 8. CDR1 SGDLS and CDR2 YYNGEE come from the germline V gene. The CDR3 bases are TGTGCCAGCAGCTTGGGACTAGCGAATAGGGATACGCAGTATTTT. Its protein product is CASSLGLANRDTQYF.

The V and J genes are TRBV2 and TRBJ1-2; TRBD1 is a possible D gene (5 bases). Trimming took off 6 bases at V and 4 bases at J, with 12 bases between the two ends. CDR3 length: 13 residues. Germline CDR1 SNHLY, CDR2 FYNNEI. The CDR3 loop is CASSVTGSYGYTF. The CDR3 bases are TGTGCCAGCAGCGTTACAGGATCCTATGGCTACACCTTC.

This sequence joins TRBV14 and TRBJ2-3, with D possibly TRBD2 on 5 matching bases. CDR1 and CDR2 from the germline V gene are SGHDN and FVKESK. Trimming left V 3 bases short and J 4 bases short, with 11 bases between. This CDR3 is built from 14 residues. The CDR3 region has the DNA TGTGCCAGCAGCCAGGAGCGGTGGGCAGATACGCAGTATTTT. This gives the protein CASSQERWADTQYF.

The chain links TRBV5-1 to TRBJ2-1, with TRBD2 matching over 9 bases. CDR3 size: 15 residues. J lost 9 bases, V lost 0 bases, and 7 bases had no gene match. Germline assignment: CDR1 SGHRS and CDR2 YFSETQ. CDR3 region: CASSLVIAGVGEQFF. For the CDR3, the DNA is TGCGCCAGCAGCTTGGTGATAGCGGGAGTTGGTGAGCAGTTCTTC.

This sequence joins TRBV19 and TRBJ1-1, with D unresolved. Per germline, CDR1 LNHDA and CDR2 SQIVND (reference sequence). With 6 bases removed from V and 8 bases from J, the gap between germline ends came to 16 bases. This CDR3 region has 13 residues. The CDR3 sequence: CASRTNSTLEAFF. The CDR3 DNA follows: TGTGCCAGTAGGACGAATTCCACACTCGAAGCTTTCTTT. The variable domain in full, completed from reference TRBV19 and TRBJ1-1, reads DGGITQSPKYLFRKEGQNVTLSCEQNLNHDAMYWYRQDPGQGLRLIYYSQIVNDFQKGDIAEGYSVSREKKESFPLTVTSAQKNPTAFYLCASRTNSTLEAFFGQGTRLTVV.

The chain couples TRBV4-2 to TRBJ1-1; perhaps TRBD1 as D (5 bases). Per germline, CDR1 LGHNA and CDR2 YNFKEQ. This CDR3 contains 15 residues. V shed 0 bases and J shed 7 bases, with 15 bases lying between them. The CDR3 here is CASSQDWTGDYEAFF. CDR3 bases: TGTGCCAGCAGCCAAGATTGGACGGGGGACTATGAAGCTTTCTTT.

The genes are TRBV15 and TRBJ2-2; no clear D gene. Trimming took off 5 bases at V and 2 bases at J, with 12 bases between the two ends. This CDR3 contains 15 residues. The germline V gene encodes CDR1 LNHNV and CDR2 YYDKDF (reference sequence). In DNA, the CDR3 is TGTGCCACCAGCTCTTGGACCGCTAACACCGGGGAGCTGTTTTTT. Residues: CATSSWTANTGELFF.